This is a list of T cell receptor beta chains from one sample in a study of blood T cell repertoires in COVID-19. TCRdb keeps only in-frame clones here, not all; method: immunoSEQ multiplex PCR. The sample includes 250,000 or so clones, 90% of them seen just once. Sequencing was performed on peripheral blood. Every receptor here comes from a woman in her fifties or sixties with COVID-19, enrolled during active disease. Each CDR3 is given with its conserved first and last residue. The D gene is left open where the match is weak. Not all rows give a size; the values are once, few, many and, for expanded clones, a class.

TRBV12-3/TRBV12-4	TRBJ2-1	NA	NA	TGTGCCAGCAGGTCAACATCCAACGAGCAGTTCTTC	CASRSTSNEQFF
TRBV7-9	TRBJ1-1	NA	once	TGTGCCAGCAGCCGCCCCGGGGGGGACACTGAAGCTTTCTTT	CASSRPGGDTEAFF
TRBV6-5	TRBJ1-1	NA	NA	TGTGCCAGCAGTTACCACCTAAGGAACACTGAAGCTTTCTTT	CASSYHLRNTEAFF
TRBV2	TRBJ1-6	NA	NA	TGTGCCAGCACCCTTGGAACAGGGAGCTCCTATAATTCACCCCTCCACTTT	CASTLGTGSSYNSPLHF
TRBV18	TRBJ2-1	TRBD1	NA	TGTGCCAGCTCACCTCAACAGGGGATCAATGAGCAGTTCTTC	CASSPQQGINEQFF
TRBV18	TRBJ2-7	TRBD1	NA	TGTGCCAGCTCACCGAGTACAGGGGGCAACTCCTACGAGCAGTACTTC	CASSPSTGGNSYEQYF
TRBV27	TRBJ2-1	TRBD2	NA	TGTGCCAGCAGTTTTGGACTAGCGGGGGGGACCTACAATGAGCAGTTCTTC	CASSFGLAGGTYNEQFF
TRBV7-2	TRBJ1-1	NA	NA	TGTGCCAGCAGCGTTAGGGGGGGCTCGGGGAACACTGAAGCTTTCTTT	CASSVRGGSGNTEAFF
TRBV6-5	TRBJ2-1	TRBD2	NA	TGTGCCAGCAGCAAGCGGGGGGGTAAGGGTGAGCAGTTCTTC	CASSKRGGKGEQFF
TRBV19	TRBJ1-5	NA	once	TGTGCCAGTAGTATAGACAGGGTGAAGGGTCAGCCCCAGCATTTT	CASSIDRVKGQPQHF
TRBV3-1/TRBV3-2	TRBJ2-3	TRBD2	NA	TGTGCCAGCAGCCAAGGAGCCCAGTGGGGGGGATTCACAGATACGCAGTATTTT	CASSQGAQWGGFTDTQYF
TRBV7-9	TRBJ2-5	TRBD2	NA	TGTGCCAGCAGCTTACAAACGGGGGGGCCCCAAGAGACCCAGTACTTC	CASSLQTGGPQETQYF
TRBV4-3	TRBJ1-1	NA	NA	TGCGCCAGCAGCCAAGGGGGCTCGAGTGTGACTGAAGCTTTCTTT	CASSQGGSSVTEAFF
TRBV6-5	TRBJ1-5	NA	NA	TGTGCCAGCAGTCAGGGCACCAATAGCAATCAGCCCCAGCATTTT	CASSQGTNSNQPQHF
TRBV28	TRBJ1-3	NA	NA	TGTATCGTCTCTGGAAACACCATATATTTT	CIVSGNTIYF
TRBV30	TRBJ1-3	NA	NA	TGTGCCTGGAGTTTCAATAGAGGAAACACCATATATTTT	CAWSFNRGNTIYF
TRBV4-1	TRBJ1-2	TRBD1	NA	TGCGCCAGCAGCCATCCCGATGACAGGGGATATGGCTACACCTTC	CASSHPDDRGYGYTF
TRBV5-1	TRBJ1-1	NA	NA	TGCGCCAGCAGCTCTGCGGGGAGAACTGAAGCTTTCTTT	CASSSAGRTEAFF
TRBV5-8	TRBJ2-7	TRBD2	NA	TGTGCCAGCAGCTCCCCCGGGACTAGCGGGGGGGTTGACGAGCAGTACTTC	CASSSPGTSGGVDEQYF
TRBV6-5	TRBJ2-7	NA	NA	TGTGCCAGCAGTAGGACAGCTGAGTACGAGCAGTACTTC	CASSRTAEYEQYF
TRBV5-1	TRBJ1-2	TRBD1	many	TGCGCCAGCAGCTTGGAAGGGGACAGGCCGTTCTATGGCTACACCTTC	CASSLEGDRPFYGYTF
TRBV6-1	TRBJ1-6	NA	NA	TGTGCCAGCAGTGAAGAGGGTGGACACTGGTCACCCCTCCACTTT	CASSEEGGHWSPLHF
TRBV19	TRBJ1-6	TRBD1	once	TGTGCCAGTCGAACAGGGGGCGCGTATAATTCACCCCTCCACTTT	CASRTGGAYNSPLHF
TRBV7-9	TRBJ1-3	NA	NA	TGTGCCAGCAGCTTAGGTGGAGGCTCTGGAAACACCATATATTTT	CASSLGGGSGNTIYF
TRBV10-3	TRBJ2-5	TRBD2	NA	TGTGCCATCAGAGCTAGCGGGGGGGCCGGTCAAGAGACCCAGTACTTC	CAIRASGGAGQETQYF
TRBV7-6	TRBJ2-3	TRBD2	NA	TGTGCCAGCAGCTTAGCCCCTAGCGGGGGGAACCCTTTAAGCACAGATACGCAGTATTTT	CASSLAPSGGNPLSTDTQYF
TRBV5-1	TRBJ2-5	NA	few	TGCGCCAGCAGCTTAAGGGGCGGAGAGACCCAGTACTTC	CASSLRGGETQYF
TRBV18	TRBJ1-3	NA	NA	TGTGCCAGCTCACCACCGAACAGGGAAGTTTATTTT	CASSPPNREVYF
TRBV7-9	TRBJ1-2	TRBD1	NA	TGTGCCAGCAGCTTAGCGCAGGGGGTGAGTGGCTACACCTTC	CASSLAQGVSGYTF
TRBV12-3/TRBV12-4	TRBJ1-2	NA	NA	TGTGCCAGCAGTTTAGCATCGCGAGGCTACACCTTC	CASSLASRGYTF
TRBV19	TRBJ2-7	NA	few	TGTGCCAGTAGTGCAACTAACTACGAGCAGTACTTC	CASSATNYEQYF
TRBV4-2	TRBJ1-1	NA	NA	TGTGCCAGCAGCCAAGATATGGGCGTTCGCACTGAAGCTTTCTTT	CASSQDMGVRTEAFF
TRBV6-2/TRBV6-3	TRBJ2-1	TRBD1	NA	TGTGCCAGCAGTCGACAGGGTGTAGGCAATGAGCAGTTCTTC	CASSRQGVGNEQFF
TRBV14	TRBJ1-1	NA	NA	TGTGCCAGCAGCCAAGGGGGAGTCTACACTGAAGCTTTCTTT	CASSQGGVYTEAFF
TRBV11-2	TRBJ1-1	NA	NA	TGTGCCAGCAGCTTAGTGTGGGGCATGGACAGCACTGAAGCTTTCTTT	CASSLVWGMDSTEAFF
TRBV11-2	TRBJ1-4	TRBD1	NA	TGTGCCAGCAGCGCCGACAGGGACAAACTGTTTTTT	CASSADRDKLFF
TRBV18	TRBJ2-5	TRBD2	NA	TGTGCCAGCTCACCAGCCCTAGTGCGGGGGCAAGAGACCCAGTACTTC	CASSPALVRGQETQYF
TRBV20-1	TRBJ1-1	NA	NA	TGCAGTGCTAGTGTTTCCGGGACTTTCGCCACTGAAGCTTTCTTT	CSASVSGTFATEAFF
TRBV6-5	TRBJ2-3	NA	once	TGTGCCACCTCTAGGACAGACAGCACAGATACGCAGTATTTT	CATSRTDSTDTQYF
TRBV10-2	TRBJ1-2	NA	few	TGCGCCAGCAGTGAGTCCAGGTCTCCCGTCTATGGCTACACCTTC	CASSESRSPVYGYTF
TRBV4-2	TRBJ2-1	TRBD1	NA	TGTGCCAGCAGCTACGACAGGGGGGCCTACAATGAGCAGTTCTTC	CASSYDRGAYNEQFF
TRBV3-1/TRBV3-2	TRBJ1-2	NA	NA	TGTGCCAGCAGGGGCGACGGAAACTATGGCTACACCTTC	CASRGDGNYGYTF
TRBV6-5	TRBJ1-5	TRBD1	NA	TGTGCCAGCAGTCCCGGGACAGATTTGACGCCCCAGCATTTT	CASSPGTDLTPQHF
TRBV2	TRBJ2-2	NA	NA	TGTGCCAGCAACCCCGGGACACCCGGCGGGGAGCTGTTTTTT	CASNPGTPGGELFF
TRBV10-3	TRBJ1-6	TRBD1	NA	TGTGCCATCAGTGAGTCCCTGGGACAGGCGAATTCACCCCTCCACTTT	CAISESLGQANSPLHF